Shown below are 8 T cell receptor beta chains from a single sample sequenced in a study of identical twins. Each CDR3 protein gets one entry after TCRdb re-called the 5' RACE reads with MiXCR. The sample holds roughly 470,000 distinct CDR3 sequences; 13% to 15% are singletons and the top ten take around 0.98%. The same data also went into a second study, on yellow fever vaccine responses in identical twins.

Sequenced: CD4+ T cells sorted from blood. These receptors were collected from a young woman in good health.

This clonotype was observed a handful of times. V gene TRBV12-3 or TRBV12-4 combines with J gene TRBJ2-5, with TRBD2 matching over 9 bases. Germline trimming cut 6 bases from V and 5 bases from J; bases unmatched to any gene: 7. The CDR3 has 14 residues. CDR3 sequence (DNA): TGTGCCAGCAGATCGGGACTAGCCGGCGAGACCCAGTACTTC. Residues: CASRSGLAGETQYF.

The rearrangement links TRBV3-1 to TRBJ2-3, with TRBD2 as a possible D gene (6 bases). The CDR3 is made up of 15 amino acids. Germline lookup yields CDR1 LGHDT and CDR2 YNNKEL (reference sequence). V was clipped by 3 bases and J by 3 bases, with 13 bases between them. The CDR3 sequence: CASSQAGTVTDTQYF. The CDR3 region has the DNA TGTGCCAGCAGCCAGGCCGGGACTGTAACAGATACGCAGTATTTT.

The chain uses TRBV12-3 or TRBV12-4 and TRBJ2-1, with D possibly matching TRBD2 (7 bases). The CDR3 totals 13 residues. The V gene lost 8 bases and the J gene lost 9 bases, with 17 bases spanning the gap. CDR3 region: CASALRGHGEQFF. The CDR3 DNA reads TGTGCCAGCGCCTTGCGGGGGCACGGTGAGCAGTTCTTC.

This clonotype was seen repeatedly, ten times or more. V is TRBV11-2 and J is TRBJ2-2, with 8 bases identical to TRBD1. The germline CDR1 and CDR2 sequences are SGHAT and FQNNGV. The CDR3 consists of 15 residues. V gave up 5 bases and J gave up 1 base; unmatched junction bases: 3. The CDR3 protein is CASSPGTGNTGELFF. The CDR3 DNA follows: TGTGCCAGCAGCCCCGGGACAGGGAACACCGGGGAGCTGTTTTTT. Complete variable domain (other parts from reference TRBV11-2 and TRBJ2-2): EAGVAQSPRYKIIEKRQSVAFWCNPISGHATLYWYQQILGQGPKLLIQFQNNGVVDDSQLPKDRFSAERLKGVDSTLKIQPAKLEDSAVYLCASSPGTGNTGELFFGEGSRLTVL.

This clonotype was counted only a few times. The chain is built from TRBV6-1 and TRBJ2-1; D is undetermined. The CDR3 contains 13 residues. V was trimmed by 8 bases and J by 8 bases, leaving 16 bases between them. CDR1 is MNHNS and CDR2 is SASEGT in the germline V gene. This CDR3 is CASRIGRSDEQFF. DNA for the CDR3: TGTGCCAGCCGGATCGGACGGTCCGATGAGCAGTTCTTC.

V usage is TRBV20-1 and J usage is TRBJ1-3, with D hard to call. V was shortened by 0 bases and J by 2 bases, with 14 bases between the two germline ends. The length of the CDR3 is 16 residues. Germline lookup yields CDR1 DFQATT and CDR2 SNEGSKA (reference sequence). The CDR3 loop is CSARDRIGGTGNTIYF. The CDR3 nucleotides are TGCAGTGCTAGAGATCGAATAGGAGGTACTGGAAACACCATATATTTT.

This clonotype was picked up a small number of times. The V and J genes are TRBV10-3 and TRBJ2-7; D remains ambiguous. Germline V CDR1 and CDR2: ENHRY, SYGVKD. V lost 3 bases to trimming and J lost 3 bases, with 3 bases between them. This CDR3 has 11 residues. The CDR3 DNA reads TGTGCCATCAGTGACAACTACGAGCAGTACTTC. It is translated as CAISDNYEQYF.

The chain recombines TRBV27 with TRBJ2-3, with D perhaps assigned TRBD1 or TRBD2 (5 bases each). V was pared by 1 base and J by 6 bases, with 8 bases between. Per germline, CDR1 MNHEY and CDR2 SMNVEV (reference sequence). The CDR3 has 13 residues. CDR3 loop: CASSLLWGDTQYF. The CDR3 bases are TGTGCCAGCAGTTTATTATGGGGGGATACGCAGTATTTT.